A selection of T cell receptor beta chains follows, all from one sample in a study of blood T cell repertoires in COVID-19. The method was immunoSEQ multiplex PCR; TCRdb's version includes in-frame clones alone and lacks a portion of them. The sample comprises some 74,000 clones, about 80% of which are singletons, and about 43% rests with the top ten. The source material was peripheral blood. All receptors derive from an elderly man with acute or convalescent COVID-19. Each CDR3 is given without its conserved first and last residue.

TRBV5-6 ASSLAGSGETQY
TRBV4-3 ASSLGTGVEKLF
TRBV6-6 ASSRLPWAGNSYEQY
TRBV29-1 SVAGDRAYNEQF
TRBV14 ASSLGDYGYT
TRBV2 ASSPGQGNTEAF
TRBV4-1 ASSLQPGTSLYEQY
TRBV9 ASSVGGGNTGELF
TRBV11-3 ASSPTVTGELF
TRBV9 ASSVDLAGGPGQF
TRBV28 ASSFLDRGRYGNTIY
TRBV4-3 ASSQDSAGGPTDTQY
TRBV6-5 ASSYSSGHNSPLH
TRBV15 ATSRQGAGKLF
TRBV6-2/TRBV6-3 ASSSGSSYNEQF
TRBV4-3 ASSQTLALSSYEQY
TRBV18 ASSTDRDGYEQY
TRBV10-3 AISDVGGAPGYSNQPQH
TRBV10-3 AISEVTSGRGGNEQF
TRBV2 ASRADIGELF
TRBV4-3 ASSQDLARKYTGELF
TRBV24-1 ATSDLTVMQPQH
TRBV9 ASSPRDRSSYEQY
TRBV9 ASSPSTGTAAPLH
TRBV7-2 ASSSAPVANTDTQY
TRBV4-3 ASSQDLREKLF
TRBV6-6 AIPQGSDTGELF
TRBV18 ASSPLGDSLGF
TRBV5-1 ASSLTSGRKSGELF
TRBV6-6 ASRGGQGVHEQY
TRBV5-4 ASSAWTSGSETQY
TRBV4-3 ASSQELADYEQY
TRBV6-5 ASSYVARGAEQF
TRBV18 ASSLEEIIQGTQY
TRBV5-1 ASSLGGGRDNQPQH
TRBV30 AWSRQEETQY
TRBV19 ASMPMSSYNSPLH
TRBV28 ASGQGPAEQY
TRBV4-2 ASSQRDKDTEAF
TRBV18 ASSSGNQPQH
TRBV10-3 AISEQGATNEKLF
TRBV19 ASSLTGQTGEKLF
TRBV19 ASSSSTGAYEQY
TRBV28 ASSLTGEVHEQF
TRBV7-2 ASSYTDSGYGYT
TRBV6-5 ASRREGRDEQY
TRBV4-3 ASSLGTSGWNEQF
TRBV6-2/TRBV6-3 ASSALVDTEAF
TRBV6-5 ASSYGPGYNEQF
TRBV18 ASSPQGAGFSYEQY
TRBV6-2/TRBV6-3 ASSPDRGLLAGEDEQY
TRBV5-4 ASSLGASSYNSPLH
TRBV5-4 ASSLVTTSGANVLT
TRBV4-3 ASSQTGTVSSYEQY
TRBV28 ASSSTGGNAGYT
TRBV7-2 ASSAARKRGDTQY
TRBV5-1 ASSLAPRETGWYEQY
TRBV6-2/TRBV6-3 ASSRPGGSNTEAF
TRBV6-2/TRBV6-3 ASSYSISRDNQPQH
TRBV6-1 ASSGAPSGRDNEQF